These 7 T cell receptor beta chains share one sample of origin, sequenced in a study of control samples from healthy donors and cancer patients (TCRdb year 2020). Libraries came from the immunoSEQ multiplex PCR assay. Sourced from immuneACCESS, this table was stored by TCRdb with only in-frame sequences that have V and J called. A share of the clones is absent; for the studies checked, an unresolved V gene accounts for under half, and the remainder has no known explanation. This sample is represented by around 68,000 clones; approximately 83% of them were singletons. Together, the top ten hold roughly 14% of the sample. Sequencing was carried out using blood. The receptors stem from a man between 60 and 75 years old in good health.

The chain combines TRBV6-2 or TRBV6-3 with TRBJ1-1; D remains unclear. The CDR3 has 12 amino acids. V dropped 1 base and J dropped 11 bases, with 11 bases sitting between them. Germline loops: CDR1 MNHEY, CDR2 SVGEGT. In DNA, the CDR3 is TGTGCCAGCAGTTACTTAGGGTTTCGGGCTTTCTTT. Its translation: CASSYLGFRAFF.

Of note for this clone: The same CDR3 also results from other DNA sequences found in this sample. V and J are TRBV3-1 (or the pseudogene TRBV3-2) and TRBJ2-1, with a weak D call TRBD1 (5 bases). Germline loops: CDR1 LGHDT, CDR2 YNNKEL (reference sequence). CDR3 length: 15 amino acids. Trimming took off 5 bases at V and 0 bases at J, with 11 bases between the two ends. The CDR3 DNA sequence: TGTGCCAGCAGCTGGACACCGAGCTCCTACAATGAGCAGTTCTTC. Protein sequence: CASSWTPSSYNEQFF.

The chain combines TRBV15 with TRBJ2-3; D uncertain. CDR1 is LNHNV, CDR2 YYDKDF, per germline (reference sequence). The CDR3 is 13 residues long. V was clipped by 5 bases and J by 1 base, with 7 bases between them. The CDR3 region has the DNA TGTGCCACCAGCCATCGGGGCACAGATACGCAGTATTTT. This encodes CATSHRGTDTQYF.

The chain is built from TRBV27 and TRBJ1-2; 9 positions agree with TRBD1. This CDR3 has 17 residues. CDR1 is MNHEY and CDR2 is SMNVEV in the germline V gene (reference sequence). V shed 4 bases and J 4 bases; nucleotides not matched to a gene: 13. CDR3 sequence: CASSSTGGASRFYGYTF. The DNA for the CDR3 is TGTGCCAGCAGTTCAACAGGGGGCGCCTCCCGATTCTATGGCTACACCTTC.

In this sample, this clone turned up a few times. The chain employs TRBV21-1 and TRBJ1-5; TRBD1, the D gene given by the table, was not confirmed from the DNA. TRBV21-1 is marked as a pseudogene. The CDR3 length is 20 residues. In DNA, the CDR3 is TGTGCCAGCAGCAAAGGGCTCCACAGGGGTGGCCGGGGTTGCAATCAGCCCCAGCATTTT. Protein product: CASSKGLHRGGRGCNQPQHF.

J is TRBJ1-5 and V is TRBV2; D is ambiguous. The CDR3 runs 13 residues. V lost 7 bases and J lost 4, with 11 bases in between. Germline V gene sequence: CDR1 SNHLY, CDR2 FYNNEI. The chain's CDR3 is CASKVWRNQPQHF. In DNA, the CDR3 is TGTGCCAGCAAGGTATGGAGGAATCAGCCCCAGCATTTT.

This chain uses TRBV7-2 with TRBJ2-2, with 10 bases identical to TRBD2. The V gene end was trimmed by 5 bases and the J gene end by 5 bases; junction bases not matched to a gene: 11. The CDR3 has 17 amino acids. Germline CDR1 SGHTA, CDR2 FQGNSA. In nucleotides, the CDR3 is TGTGCCAGCAGCGCTCTGCTCGGGACTAGCGCAACCGGGGAGCTGTTTTTT. This codes for CASSALLGTSATGELFF.